This T cell receptor beta chain was documented in a study of T cell repertoires in cytomegalovirus infection. Overall study results and limits: The ex vivo response showed dominance by HLA-C-restricted CMV-specific TCR beta clonotypes.

As concerns this clonotype: What it binds is unknown.

TCRdb used MiXCR to reprocess the reads, holding one entry per CDR3 protein. The table shows about 570,000 distinct CDR3 sequences, with 40% occurring only once. V was pared by 3 bases and J by 4 bases, with 9 bases of the junction left unmatched. This CDR3 spans 18 amino acids. Germline CDR1 is KGHSH and CDR2 is LQKENI. This specimen consisted of cultured PBMCs, obtained from culture after CMV antigen stimulation. The sequence derives from a human donor in good health (CMV status not recorded). Some clones in this sample may be carry-over from other donors' samples. This sequence joins TRBV18 and TRBJ2-1; 13 positions match TRBD2. The CDR3 reads CASSPYPMTSGRYNEQFF. The CDR3 DNA sequence: TGTGCCAGCTCACCCTACCCCATGACTAGCGGGAGGTACAATGAGCAGTTCTTC.